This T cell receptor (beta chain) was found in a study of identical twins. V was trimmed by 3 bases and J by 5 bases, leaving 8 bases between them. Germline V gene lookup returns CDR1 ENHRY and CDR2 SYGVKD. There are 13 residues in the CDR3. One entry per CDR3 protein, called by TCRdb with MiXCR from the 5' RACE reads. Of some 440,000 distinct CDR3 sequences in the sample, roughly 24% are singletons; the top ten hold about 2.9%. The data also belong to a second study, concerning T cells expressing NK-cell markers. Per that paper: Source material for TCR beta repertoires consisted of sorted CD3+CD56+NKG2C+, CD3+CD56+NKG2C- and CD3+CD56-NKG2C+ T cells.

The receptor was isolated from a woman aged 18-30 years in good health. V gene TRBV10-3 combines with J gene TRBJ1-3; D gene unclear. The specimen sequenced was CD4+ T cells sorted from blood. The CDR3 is CAISESPRNTIYF. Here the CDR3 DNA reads TGTGCCATCAGTGAATCCCCGAGAAACACCATATATTTT.